Below, 20 T cell receptor beta chains from the same sample are listed, as sequenced in a study of blood T cell repertoires in COVID-19. Using immunoSEQ multiplex PCR, the repertoire was profiled, and TCRdb retains in-frame clones only, with some absent. Of about 180,000 clones listed, around 85% are singletons. Sequencing was carried out using peripheral blood. These receptors came from a man aged 50-59 years with active or convalescent COVID-19.

CDR3 DNA: TGTGCCACCAGTGATCGTTTCGACAGTCAGTCTAGTACAGATACGCAGTATTTT. Encoded protein: CATSDRFDSQSSTDTQYF. V is TRBV24-1 and J is TRBJ2-3; TRBD1 might be the D (5 bases). The CDR3 spans 18 residues. V dropped 3 bases and J dropped 3 bases, with 21 bases sitting between them. CDR1 and CDR2 from the germline V gene are KGHDR and SFDVKD.

The chain couples TRBV7-3 to TRBJ2-7; 8 bases map to TRBD2. This CDR3 region has 17 residues. V was clipped by 5 bases and J by 3 bases; unmatched bases: 15. Germline V gives CDR1 SGHTA, CDR2 FQGTGA. In DNA, the CDR3 is TGTGCCAGCAGCGTCCGGGGCCCGACTAGCGCGGGCTACGAGCAGTACTTC. Amino acids: CASSVRGPTSAGYEQYF. Together with reference TRBV7-3 and TRBJ2-7, the CDR3 gives the full variable domain: GAGVSQTPSNKVTEKGKYVELRCDPISGHTALYWYRQSLGQGPEFLIYFQGTGAADDSGLPNDRFFAVRPEGSVSTLKIQRTERGDSAVYLCASSVRGPTSAGYEQYFGPGTRLTVT.

The rearrangement links TRBV10-3 to TRBJ2-7; D might be TRBD2 (5 bases). The CDR3 has 14 amino acids. Germline V gene sequence: CDR1 ENHRY, CDR2 SYGVKD. The V and J ends lost 4 bases and 0 bases respectively, with 10 bases between them. As DNA, the CDR3 is TGTGCCATCAGTGGTGCGGGTAGCTCCTACGAGCAGTACTTC. As protein: CAISGAGSSYEQYF.

J is TRBJ2-5 and V is TRBV11-1; TRBD2 aligns across 9 bases. V shed 5 bases and J 4 bases; nucleotides not matched to a gene: 11. Looked up from germline, CDR1 is SGHAT and CDR2 is FQDESV (reference sequence). The CDR3 runs 16 residues. The CDR3 protein is CASSEPGGGRGETQYF. The CDR3 region has the DNA TGTGCCAGCAGCGAGCCGGGGGGCGGGAGGGGAGAGACCCAGTACTTC.

V and J are TRBV5-4 and TRBJ2-1; 7 bases are a match to TRBD2. This CDR3 is 16 amino acids long. The germline CDR1 and CDR2 sequences are SGHNT and YYREEE (reference sequence). V dropped 7 bases and J dropped 4; count of bases not matched to a gene: 14. The chain's CDR3 is CASPPRDQREYNEQFF. In DNA, the CDR3 is TGTGCCAGCCCCCCCAGGGACCAGCGGGAATACAATGAGCAGTTCTTC. The complete variable domain, with remaining parts taken from reference TRBV5-4 and TRBJ2-1, reads ETGVTQSPTHLIKTRGQQVTLRCSSQSGHNTVSWYQQALGQGPQFIFQYYREEENGRGNFPPRFSGLQFPNYSSELNVNALELDDSALYLCASPPRDQREYNEQFFGPGTRLTVL.

CDR3 in amino acids: CASSLHSTGSSRTGELFF. The CDR3 DNA is TGTGCCAGCAGTTTACACTCCACGGGGTCTTCCCGGACCGGGGAGCTGTTTTTT. The chain carries TRBV28 and TRBJ2-2; a weak D match, TRBD2 (5 bases). Deletions cut 2 bases from V and 5 bases from J, with 21 bases between. There are 18 residues in the CDR3. Per the germline V gene, CDR1 is MDHEN and CDR2 is SYDVKM.

This chain connects TRBV7-3 to TRBJ1-1; a possible D gene is TRBD1 (6 bases). CDR3 length: 16 amino acids. V lost 5 bases, J lost 5 bases, and 21 bases lay in between. Germline lookup yields CDR1 SGHTA and CDR2 FQGTGA. CDR3 in amino acids: CASSQEGGGLSTEAFF. CDR3 bases: TGTGCCAGCAGCCAAGAGGGCGGGGGGCTGAGTACTGAAGCTTTCTTT.

This clone showed up just once. The rearrangement joins TRBV18 to TRBJ1-1; TRBD1 matches 7 bases. Looked up from germline, CDR1 is KGHSH and CDR2 is LQKENI. The V and J ends lost 1 base and 6 bases, in that order; junction bases with no gene match: 8. The CDR3 spans 15 residues. DNA of the CDR3: TGTGCCAGCTCACCACGGGGAACAGGGGAGGCTGAAGCTTTCTTT. It translates to CASSPRGTGEAEAFF.

V is TRBV4-2 and J is TRBJ1-3; 7 bases line up with TRBD1. CDR1 and CDR2 from the germline V gene are LGHNA and YNFKEQ. This CDR3 has 15 residues. The trim removed 4 bases at V and 0 bases at J, leaving 3 bases unmatched. This CDR3 is CASSLGQISGNTIYF. CDR3 DNA sequence: TGTGCCAGCAGCCTGGGACAGATCTCTGGAAACACCATATATTTT.

The V and J genes are TRBV6-5 and TRBJ1-1; the match to TRBD1 covers 7 bases. V was pared by 5 bases and J by 5 bases, with 5 bases of the junction left unmatched. Germline CDR1 is MNHEY and CDR2 is SVGAGI. CDR3 length: 13 residues. The CDR3 loop is CASSTRQGTEAFF. The CDR3, as DNA: TGTGCCAGCAGTACGCGACAGGGTACTGAAGCTTTCTTT.

The chain joins TRBV24-1 to TRBJ1-2; 11 bases fit TRBD1. With 2 bases clipped from V and 7 bases from J, the junction kept 8 bases outside the gene matches. The CDR3 consists of 16 residues. Germline V gene lookup returns CDR1 KGHDR and CDR2 SFDVKD. The CDR3 sequence is CATSDSRTGGAGGYTF. CDR3 DNA sequence: TGTGCCACCAGTGATTCCAGGACAGGGGGCGCGGGTGGCTACACCTTC.

Regarding this clone: Other DNA sequences in this sample translate to the same CDR3. This sequence joins TRBV10-3 and TRBJ2-7; 7 bases line up with TRBD2. CDR1 and CDR2 from the germline V gene are ENHRY and SYGVKD. This CDR3 contains 14 residues. V lost 5 bases, J lost 7 bases, and 11 bases stayed unmatched. The CDR3 sequence: CAISLSGEAGEQYF. The CDR3 region has the DNA TGTGCCATCAGTCTTAGCGGCGAAGCGGGGGAGCAGTACTTC.

This clone was found once. The chain uses TRBV10-3 and TRBJ2-2; 8 nucleotides match TRBD1. The germline V gene encodes CDR1 ENHRY and CDR2 SYGVKD. With 1 base clipped from V and 7 bases from J, the junction kept 5 bases outside the gene matches. The CDR3 covers 15 residues. The CDR3 sequence: CAISEWTGSGGELFF. Written as DNA, the CDR3 is TGTGCCATCAGTGAGTGGACAGGGTCGGGCGGGGAGCTGTTTTTT.

The V gene is TRBV29-1, the J gene TRBJ1-1, with D maybe TRBD1 (5 bases). This CDR3 is built from 13 residues. V was shortened by 7 bases and J by 4 bases, with 16 bases between the two germline ends. The germline CDR1 and CDR2 sequences are SQVTM and ANQGSEA. The CDR3 coding sequence is TGCAGCGACCGAACAGGCCTGGTCACTGAAGCTTTCTTT. Encoded protein: CSDRTGLVTEAFF.

This rearrangement joins TRBV30 to TRBJ1-2; possibly TRBD1 for D (6 bases). The CDR3 sequence is 15 residues long. The germline CDR1 and CDR2 sequences are GTSNPN and SVGIG (reference sequence). V was shortened by 7 bases and J by 0 bases, with 18 bases between the two germline ends. CDR3 DNA: TGTGCCTCAACGATTAACAGGGCCTCTAACTATGGCTACACCTTC. Its protein is CASTINRASNYGYTF.

This rearrangement joins TRBV7-9 to TRBJ2-7; no clear D gene. Germline V CDR1 and CDR2: SEHNR, FQNEAQ (reference sequence). The V gene lost 5 bases and the J gene lost 1 base, with 9 bases spanning the gap. The CDR3 totals 13 residues. The CDR3 DNA reads TGTGCCAGCAGCCCGCCCGGGTCCTACGAGCAGTACTTC. This sequence encodes CASSPPGSYEQYF.

J is TRBJ2-1 and V is TRBV6-5, with a possible D match to TRBD2 (6 bases). CDR3 length: 13 residues. Between the trimmed V and J ends, which lost 11 bases and 2 bases, there was a span of 13 bases. Germline CDR1 MNHEY, CDR2 SVGAGI. The CDR3 loop is CAVRGGAYNEQFF. Written as DNA, the CDR3 is TGTGCCGTTCGGGGCGGGGCCTACAATGAGCAGTTCTTC.

This chain uses TRBV18 with TRBJ2-1, with D possibly TRBD1 on 5 matching bases. CDR3 length: 13 residues. Trimming took 9 bases from V and 6 from J, leaving 15 bases between them. The germline CDR1 and CDR2 sequences are KGHSH and LQKENI. The CDR3 spells CASYEGVSNEQFF. CDR3 coding DNA: TGTGCCAGTTACGAAGGGGTCTCCAATGAGCAGTTCTTC.

V gene TRBV18 combines with J gene TRBJ1-2, with D perhaps matching TRBD1 (5 bases). Germline CDR1 and CDR2: KGHSH and LQKENI. V dropped 0 bases and J dropped 8 bases, with 13 bases sitting between them. The CDR3 is 14 amino acids. For the CDR3, the DNA is TGTGCCAGCTCACCACCGGGCAGGGTGGGAGGCTACACCTTC. It is translated as CASSPPGRVGGYTF.

The gene calls are TRBV7-6 and TRBJ1-6; D unresolved. Trimming took 0 bases from V and 6 from J, leaving 9 bases between them. In germline, CDR1 is SGHVS, CDR2 FNYEAQ. This CDR3 is 15 amino acids long. CDR3 amino acids: CASSLANRPNSPLHF. CDR3 in DNA: TGTGCCAGCAGCTTAGCGAACAGACCTAATTCACCCCTCCACTTT.